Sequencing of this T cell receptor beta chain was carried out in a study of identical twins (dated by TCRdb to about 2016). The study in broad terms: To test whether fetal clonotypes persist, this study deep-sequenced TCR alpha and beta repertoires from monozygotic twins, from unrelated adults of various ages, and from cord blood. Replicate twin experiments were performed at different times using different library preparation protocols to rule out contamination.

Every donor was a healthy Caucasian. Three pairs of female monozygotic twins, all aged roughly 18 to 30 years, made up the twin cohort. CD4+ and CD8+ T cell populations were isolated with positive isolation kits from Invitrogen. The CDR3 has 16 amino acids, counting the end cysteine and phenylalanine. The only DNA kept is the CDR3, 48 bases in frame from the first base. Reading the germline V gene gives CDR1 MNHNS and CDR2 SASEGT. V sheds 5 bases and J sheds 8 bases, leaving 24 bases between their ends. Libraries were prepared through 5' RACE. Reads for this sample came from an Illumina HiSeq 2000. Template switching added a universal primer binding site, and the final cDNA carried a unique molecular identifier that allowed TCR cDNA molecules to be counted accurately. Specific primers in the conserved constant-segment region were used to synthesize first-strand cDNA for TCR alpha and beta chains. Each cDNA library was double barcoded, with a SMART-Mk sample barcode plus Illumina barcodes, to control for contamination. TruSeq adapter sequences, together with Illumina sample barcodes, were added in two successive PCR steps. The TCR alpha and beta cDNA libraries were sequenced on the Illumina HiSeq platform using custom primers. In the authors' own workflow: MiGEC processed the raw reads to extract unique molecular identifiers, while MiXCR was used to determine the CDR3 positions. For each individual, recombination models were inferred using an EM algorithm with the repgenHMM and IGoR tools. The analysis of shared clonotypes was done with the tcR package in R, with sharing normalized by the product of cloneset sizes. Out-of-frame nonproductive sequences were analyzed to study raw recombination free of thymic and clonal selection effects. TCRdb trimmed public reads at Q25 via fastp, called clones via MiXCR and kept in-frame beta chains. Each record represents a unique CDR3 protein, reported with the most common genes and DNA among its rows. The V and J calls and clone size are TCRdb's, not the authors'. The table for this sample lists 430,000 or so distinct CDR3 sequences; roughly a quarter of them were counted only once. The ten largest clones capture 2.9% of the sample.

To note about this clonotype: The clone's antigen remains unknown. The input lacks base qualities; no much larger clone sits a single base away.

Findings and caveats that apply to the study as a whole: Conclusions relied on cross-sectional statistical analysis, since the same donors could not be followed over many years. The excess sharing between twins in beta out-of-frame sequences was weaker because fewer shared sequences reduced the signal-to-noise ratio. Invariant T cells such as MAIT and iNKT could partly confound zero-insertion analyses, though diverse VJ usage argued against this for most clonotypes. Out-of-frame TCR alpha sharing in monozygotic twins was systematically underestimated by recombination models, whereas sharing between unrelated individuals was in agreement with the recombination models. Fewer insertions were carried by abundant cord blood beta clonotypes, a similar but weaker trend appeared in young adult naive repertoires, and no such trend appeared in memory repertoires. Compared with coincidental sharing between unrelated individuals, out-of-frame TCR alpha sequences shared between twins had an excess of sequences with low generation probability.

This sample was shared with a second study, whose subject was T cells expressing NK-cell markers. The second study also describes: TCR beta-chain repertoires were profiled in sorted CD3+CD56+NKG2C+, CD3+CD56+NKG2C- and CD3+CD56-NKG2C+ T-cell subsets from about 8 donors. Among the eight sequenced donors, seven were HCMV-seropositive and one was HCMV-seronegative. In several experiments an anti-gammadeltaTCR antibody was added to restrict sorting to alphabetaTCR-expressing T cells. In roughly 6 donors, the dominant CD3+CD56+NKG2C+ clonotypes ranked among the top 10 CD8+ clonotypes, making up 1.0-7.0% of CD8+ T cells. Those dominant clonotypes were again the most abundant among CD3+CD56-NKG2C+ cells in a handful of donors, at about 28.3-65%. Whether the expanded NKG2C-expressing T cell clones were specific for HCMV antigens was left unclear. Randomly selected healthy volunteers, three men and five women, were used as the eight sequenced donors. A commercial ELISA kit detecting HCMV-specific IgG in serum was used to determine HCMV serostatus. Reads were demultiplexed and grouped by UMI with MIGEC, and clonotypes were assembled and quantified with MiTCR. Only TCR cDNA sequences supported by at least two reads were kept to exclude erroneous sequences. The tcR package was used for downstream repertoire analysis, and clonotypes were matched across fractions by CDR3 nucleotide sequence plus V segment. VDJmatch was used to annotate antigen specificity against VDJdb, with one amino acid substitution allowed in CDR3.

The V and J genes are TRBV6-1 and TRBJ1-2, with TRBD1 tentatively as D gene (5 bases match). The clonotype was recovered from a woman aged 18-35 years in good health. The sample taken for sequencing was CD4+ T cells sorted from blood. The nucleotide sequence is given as TGTGCCAGCAGTCGCCGCGGGGACTCATCCGGCGGCGGCTACACCTTC. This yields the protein CASSRRGDSSGGGYTF.